This T cell receptor beta chain was captured by sequencing in a study of CD4 T cells in relation to SARS-CoV-2 and coronaviruses. About the study: Convalescent donors were aged roughly 20 to 75, with median approximately 40 years.

The CDR3 sequence is 14 residues long. V was trimmed by 5 bases and J by 6 bases, leaving 15 bases between them. Germline-derived CDR1 and CDR2 are SGHVS and FQNEAQ. Naive or memory CD4+ cells were cultured 1:1 with T cell-depleted PBMCs plus CEF. A remark on this clone: The antigen is not known.

The data were produced by immunoSEQ multiplex PCR, yet TCRdb's version contains in-frame clones alone and is incomplete. The sample holds fewer than 45,000 clones, 75% to 90% seen once. This sequence was found in an adult with COVID-19. The source material was naive CD4+ T cells from PBMCs, cultured in vitro. Subset denoted: naive CD4+ T cells isolated by negative enrichment. The chain links TRBV7-8 to TRBJ2-3; TRBD2 might be the D (6 bases). CDR3 bases: TGTGCCAGCAGCGCCGGGGACTTAGGGGATACGCAGTATTTT. Residues: CASSAGDLGDTQYF.